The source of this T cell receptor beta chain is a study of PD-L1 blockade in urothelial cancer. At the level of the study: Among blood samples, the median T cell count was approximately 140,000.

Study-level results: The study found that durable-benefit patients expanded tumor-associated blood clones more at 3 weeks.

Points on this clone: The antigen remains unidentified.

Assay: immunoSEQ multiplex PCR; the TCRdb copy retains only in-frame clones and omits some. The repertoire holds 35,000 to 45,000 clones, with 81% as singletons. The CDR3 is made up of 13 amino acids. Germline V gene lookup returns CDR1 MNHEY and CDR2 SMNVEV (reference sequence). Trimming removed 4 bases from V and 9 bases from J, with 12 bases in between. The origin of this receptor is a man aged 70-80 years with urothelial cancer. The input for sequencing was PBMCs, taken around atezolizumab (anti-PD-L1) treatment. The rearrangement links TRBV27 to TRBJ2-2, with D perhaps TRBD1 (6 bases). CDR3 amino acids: CASSSQGKRELFF. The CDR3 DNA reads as TGTGCCAGCAGTTCACAGGGAAAGAGGGAGCTGTTTTTT.